What follows is one T cell receptor beta chain and its context. The CDR3 consists of 14 residues. Germline CDR1 and CDR2: SGHRS and YFSETQ. The V gene lost 0 bases and the J gene lost 3 bases, with 7 bases spanning the gap. Enrollees, about 18 to 89 years old, lived in roughly 24 US areas. This sample is part of a study of blood T cell repertoires in COVID-19. As originally analysed: Amplification with reference gene primers provided the estimates of nucleated cell counts. Clones were read by immunoSEQ multiplex PCR, and TCRdb kept only the in-frame ones, dropping some. Clonal size and the V and J genes are those of that table, whereas D and trimming came from the DNA. The data contain under 250,000 clones, about 82% of them singletons.

This receptor was taken from a woman between 50 and 59 years old with acute COVID-19. The material sequenced was PBMCs or T cells enriched from blood (not recorded which). The rearrangement uses TRBV5-1 and TRBJ2-4, with D unresolved. The CDR3 nucleotides read TGCGCCAGCAGCTTGGGAGATGGCAAAAACATTCAGTACTTC. Translated: CASSLGDGKNIQYF. The complete variable domain, with remaining parts taken from reference TRBV5-1 and TRBJ2-4, reads KAGVTQTPRYLIKTRGQQVTLSCSPISGHRSVSWYQQTPGQGLQFLFEYFSETQRNKGNFPGRFSGRQFSNSRSEMNVSTLELGDSALYLCASSLGDGKNIQYFGAGTRLSVL.